The 15 T cell receptor beta chains below all came from one sample that was sequenced in a study of blood T cell repertoires in COVID-19. Profiled with immunoSEQ multiplex PCR; TCRdb holds only in-frame clones, not every one. The sample shows roughly 200,000 clones, 80% to 85% of them seen only once. The sample was peripheral blood. The receptors come from a man aged 40-55 years with acute or convalescent COVID-19.

The chain joins TRBV29-1 to TRBJ1-2, with 9 bases matching TRBD1. Per the germline V gene, CDR1 is SQVTM and CDR2 is ANQGSEA. The V gene end was trimmed by 5 bases and the J gene end by 6 bases; junction bases not matched to a gene: 7. The CDR3 has 13 residues. The CDR3 reads CSVWDRAGDGYTF. The CDR3 DNA reads TGCAGCGTTTGGGACAGGGCGGGGGATGGCTACACCTTC.

The rearrangement uses TRBV5-6 and TRBJ1-6; no reliable D call. Germline V gene data show CDR1 as SGHDT and CDR2 as YYEEEE. The V and J ends lost 0 bases and 7 bases respectively, with 11 bases between them. The CDR3 spans 15 residues. CDR3 sequence reads: CASSLVGGNNSPLHF. In DNA form, the CDR3 reads TGTGCCAGCAGCTTGGTTGGTGGCAACAATTCACCCCTCCACTTT.

V gene TRBV28 combines with J gene TRBJ1-3; D is unclear. Between the trimmed V and J ends, which lost 5 bases and 0 bases, there was a span of 8 bases. CDR1 and CDR2 (germline): MDHEN, SYDVKM. The length of the CDR3 is 14 residues. The CDR3 sequence is CASSPTHSGNTIYF. The DNA for the CDR3 is TGTGCCAGCAGTCCCACTCACTCTGGAAACACCATATATTTT.

The chain employs TRBV7-8 and TRBJ1-1; D not certain. Per germline, CDR1 SGHVS and CDR2 FQNEAQ. The CDR3 has 13 amino acids. The V and J ends lost 8 bases and 1 base respectively, with 11 bases between them. The CDR3, as DNA: TGTGCCAGCTTGCTCCTAGGGAACACTGAAGCTTTCTTT. Translation gives CASLLLGNTEAFF.

The CDR3 spells CASSQDRYLEAFF. The CDR3 bases are TGTGCCAGCAGCCAAGACAGGTACCTTGAAGCTTTCTTT. The chain combines TRBV14 with TRBJ1-1; D remains ambiguous. The CDR3 has 13 residues. Trimming took off 0 bases at V and 7 bases at J, with 9 bases between the two ends. Germline loops: CDR1 SGHDN, CDR2 FVKESK. The full variable domain, its missing parts supplied by reference TRBV14 and TRBJ1-1, is EAGVTQFPSHSVIEKGQTVTLRCDPISGHDNLYWYRRVMGKEIKFLLHFVKESKQDESGMPNNRFLAERTGGTYSTLKVQPAELEDSGVYFCASSQDRYLEAFFGQGTRLTVV.

The chain carries TRBV9 and TRBJ2-3, with TRBD2 matching 12 bases. There are 16 residues in the CDR3. The germline V gene encodes CDR1 SGDLS and CDR2 YYNGEE. V lost 0 bases, J lost 4 bases, and 3 bases stayed unmatched. The CDR3 nucleotides read TGTGCCAGCAGCGTAGTTGGACTAGCGGGACCAGATACGCAGTATTTT. Amino acids: CASSVVGLAGPDTQYF.

The V gene is TRBV20-1, the J gene TRBJ1-1; maybe TRBD1 (6 bases). Germline V lookup: CDR1 DFQATT, CDR2 SNEGSKA (reference sequence). This CDR3 comprises 11 residues. This CDR3 is CRAFEGAEAFF. The CDR3 DNA reads TGCAGGGCTTTCGAGGGGGCTGAAGCTTTCTTT.

The rearrangement joins TRBV6-2 or TRBV6-3 to TRBJ2-2; 11 bases line up with TRBD2. This CDR3 is 16 amino acids long. Germline lookup yields CDR1 MNHEY and CDR2 SVGEGT. The trim removed 2 bases at V and 7 bases at J, leaving 6 bases unmatched. This chain's CDR3 is CASSYVAGGDNGELFF. Written as DNA, the CDR3 is TGTGCCAGCAGTTACGTAGCGGGAGGGGACAACGGGGAGCTGTTTTTT.

This chain joins TRBV6-6 and TRBJ2-1, with D maybe TRBD2 (5 bases). V lost 6 bases, J lost 2 bases, and 11 bases lay in between. Germline V gene lookup returns CDR1 MNHNY and CDR2 SVGAGI (reference sequence). The CDR3 is 14 residues long. The CDR3, as DNA: TGTGCCAGCAGACCTAGCAAGGCCTACAATGAGCAGTTCTTC. The encoded protein is CASRPSKAYNEQFF.

The chain employs TRBV5-6 and TRBJ1-1; 7 bases are a match to TRBD1. The V segment lost 4 bases and the J segment 2 bases; nucleotides outside the gene matches: 8. Germline V gives CDR1 SGHDT, CDR2 YYEEEE. The CDR3 length is 15 residues. As DNA, the CDR3 is TGTGCCAGCAGCCCACGGACAGGACGCAACACTGAAGCTTTCTTT. This codes for CASSPRTGRNTEAFF.

The genes are TRBV21-1 and TRBJ1-1; the DNA was not compared with TRBD1, the D call given in the table. TRBV21-1 is a listed pseudogene. This CDR3 has 18 amino acids. The DNA of the CDR3 is TGTGCCAGGGGGGCAGAAAGGGGGCGCCGTCCTTTAGGAGGTGAAGCTTTCTTT. The encoded protein is CARGAERGRRPLGGEAFF.

The V call is TRBV9, the J call TRBJ1-3; TRBD1 is a possible D gene (5 bases). V lost 4 bases and J 3 bases, leaving 17 bases between the germline ends. This CDR3 is 16 amino acids long. Germline CDR1 reads SGDLS; CDR2 reads YYNGEE. The CDR3 sequence: CASSLAGGGGGNTIYF. Written as DNA, the CDR3 is TGTGCCAGCAGCCTCGCGGGCGGCGGGGGTGGAAACACCATATATTTT. Based on the CDR3 plus reference TRBV9 and TRBJ1-3, the full variable domain is DSGVTQTPKHLITATGQRVTLRCSPRSGDLSVYWYQQSLDQGLQFLIQYYNGEERAKGNILERFSAQQFPDLHSELNLSSLELGDSALYFCASSLAGGGGGNTIYFGEGSWLTVV.

The chain has TRBV27 and TRBJ1-1, with no clear D. This CDR3 contains 13 residues. CDR1 is MNHEY, CDR2 SMNVEV, per germline (reference sequence). The ends were cut back, 1 base at V and 1 base at J, with 4 bases in the middle. The CDR3 here is CASSLYRNTEAFF. The DNA for the CDR3 is TGTGCCAGCAGTTTATATAGGAACACTGAAGCTTTCTTT.

The genes are TRBV9 and TRBJ2-7, with TRBD1 matching over 11 bases. V was pared by 0 bases and J by 4 bases, with 6 bases of the junction left unmatched. The germline gives CDR1 SGDLS, CDR2 YYNGEE. The CDR3 has 16 residues. CDR3 nucleotides: TGTGCCAGCAGCGTAGCAGGGACAGGGGGTCTTTACGAGCAGTACTTC. As protein: CASSVAGTGGLYEQYF.

The V and J genes are TRBV19 and TRBJ1-5; D gene unclear. The CDR3 has 14 amino acids. Germline values: CDR1 LNHDA, CDR2 SQIVND (reference sequence). V was pared by 5 bases and J by 7 bases, with 15 bases between. The CDR3 nucleotides are TGTGCCAGTAGTTTTACGTCTGGCGGGCAGCCCCAGCATTTT. Residues: CASSFTSGGQPQHF.